The text below deals with one T cell receptor beta chain. Here immunoSEQ multiplex PCR was the method, and the copy in TCRdb shows in-frame clones only, minus some. The sample includes about 1.1 million clones, around three quarters of them seen just once. This sample was taken from a study of shared clonotypes between healthy human individuals. The CDR3 runs to 15 residues. CDR1 is MDHEN and CDR2 is SYDVKM in the germline V gene. Germline trimming cut 5 bases from V and 7 bases from J; bases unmatched to any gene: 11. The gene calls are TRBV28 and TRBJ2-1; TRBD1 matches at 7 bases. The sequenced sample consisted of memory CD4+ T cells from PBMCs. Subset in this sample: CD45RA-negative fraction. This clonotype was obtained from a man aged 18 to 29 in good health. Some clones in this sample may be carry-over from other donors' samples. For the CDR3, the DNA is TGTGCCAGCAGTATGACAGGGCAGCTTTATAATGAGCAGTTCTTC. Translation gives CASSMTGQLYNEQFF.